The 5 T cell receptor beta chains in this list originate from one sample, sequenced in a study of blood T cell repertoires in COVID-19. Using immunoSEQ multiplex PCR, the repertoire was profiled, and TCRdb retains in-frame clones only, with some absent. Of approximately 69,000 clones in the sample, 79% are singletons; the top ten hold 40% to 50%. The sequenced material came from peripheral blood. The receptors derive from a human donor in a cohort sampled during active COVID-19.

Here the CDR3 DNA reads TGTGCCATCAGTGACCCGGGAGTGTTTGATGAGCAGTTCTTC. It codes for CAISDPGVFDEQFF. J is TRBJ2-1 and V is TRBV10-3; D is possibly TRBD2 (6 bases). The CDR3 extends over 14 amino acids. CDR1 is ENHRY, CDR2 SYGVKD, per germline. Trimming removed 3 bases at V and 8 bases at J, with 14 bases between.

Ten or more counts support this clone. The chain combines TRBV2 with TRBJ1-5; no firm D call. V lost 4 bases and J 0 bases, leaving 7 bases between the germline ends. CDR1 and CDR2 from the germline V gene are SNHLY and FYNNEI. The CDR3 loop spans 14 amino acids. In nucleotides, the CDR3 is TGTGCCAGCAGTGGACAATATAGCAATCAGCCCCAGCATTTT. This encodes CASSGQYSNQPQHF.

V and J are TRBV28 and TRBJ1-5, with TRBD1 as a possible D gene (5 bases). Germline CDR1 is MDHEN and CDR2 is SYDVKM. The CDR3 spans 14 residues. Trimming pared 2 bases from V and 6 bases from J, leaving 11 bases between. For the CDR3, the DNA is TGTGCCAGCAGTTTACAGGGAACCCGTCAGCCCCAGCATTTT. It translates to CASSLQGTRQPQHF.

This clone was detected a few times. The chain carries TRBV9 and TRBJ1-5; 7 bases are shared with TRBD1. V dropped 3 bases and J dropped 5; count of bases not matched to a gene: 8. CDR3 size: 15 residues. Germline assignment: CDR1 SGDLS and CDR2 YYNGEE. CDR3 sequence: CASSAGTVSDQPQHF. CDR3 DNA sequence: TGTGCCAGCAGCGCCGGGACAGTGAGCGATCAGCCCCAGCATTTT.

On this clone itself: Other DNA sequences in the sample encode the same CDR3. The chain links TRBV5-1 to TRBJ2-5; D is uncertain. The CDR3 sequence is 11 residues long. Germline CDR1 SGHRS, CDR2 YFSETQ. Trimming took off 4 bases at V and 1 base at J, with 2 bases between the two ends. CDR3 sequence reads: CASSLQETQYF. CDR3 DNA sequence: TGCGCCAGCAGCCTCCAAGAGACCCAGTACTTC.